Below, 10 T cell receptor beta chains from the same sample are listed, as sequenced in a study of radiation and T cells in renal cell carcinoma. Libraries were prepared by immunoSEQ multiplex PCR; TCRdb keeps only in-frame clonotypes and omits some of them. Of around 180,000 clones in the sample, about 88% are singletons; the top ten hold 11%. The sample's time point: blood 4 weeks post-SBRT, at nephrectomy. Treatment reported: 15 Gy SBRT to primary tumor, nephrectomy 4 weeks later. Source: blood, taken from a patient whose treatment included radiotherapy and nephrectomy. The origin of the receptors is a woman between 50 and 59 years old with renal cell carcinoma.

The CDR3 sequence: CAISEDRVGNTEAFF. For the CDR3, the DNA is TGTGCCATCAGTGAGGACAGGGTGGGGAACACTGAAGCTTTCTTT. The chain has TRBV10-3 and TRBJ1-1, with 7 nucleotides matching TRBD1. The CDR3 is 15 residues long. Germline V gives CDR1 ENHRY, CDR2 SYGVKD. Losses at the gene ends were 2 bases for V and 1 base for J; bases not matched to a gene: 4.

This clone came up a few times. The gene calls are TRBV19 and TRBJ1-1; the D is unclear. Germline V gene lookup returns CDR1 LNHDA and CDR2 SQIVND (reference sequence). This CDR3 is built from 14 residues. Trimming shortened V by 5 bases and J by 0 bases, and 10 bases separated the two germline ends. In nucleotides, the CDR3 is TGTGCCAGTAGTGCGAGGCAGGTGAACACTGAAGCTTTCTTT. The encoded protein is CASSARQVNTEAFF.

This chain links TRBV10-3 with TRBJ2-3, with D possibly matching TRBD2 (6 bases). Germline CDR1 and CDR2: ENHRY and SYGVKD. V was pared by 2 bases and J by 0 bases, with 12 bases between. This CDR3 contains 16 residues. The CDR3 spells CAISEGDSTSTDTQYF. The CDR3 DNA reads TGTGCCATCAGTGAGGGGGACTCGACTAGCACAGATACGCAGTATTTT.

J is TRBJ1-4 and V is TRBV6-5; TRBD1 matches at 8 bases. The CDR3 length is 15 residues. Trimming cost V 0 bases and J 8 bases; bases outside gene matches: 5. CDR1 MNHEY and CDR2 SVGAGI come from the germline V gene. The CDR3 region is CASSYSNRGKEKLFF. CDR3 bases: TGTGCCAGCAGTTACTCTAACAGGGGGAAAGAAAAACTGTTTTTT.

The CDR3 DNA is TGCGCCAGCAGCCAAGGGTACCCAAACCGCTCTGGAAACACCATATATTTT. It specifies CASSQGYPNRSGNTIYF. V is TRBV4-3 and J is TRBJ1-3; D unresolved. This CDR3 is built from 17 residues. V was clipped by 1 base and J by 0 bases, with 13 bases between them. The V gene's germline CDR1 is LGHNA and CDR2 YSLEER.

The chain joins TRBV5-1 to TRBJ2-1; perhaps D is TRBD1 or TRBD2 (5 bases each). Trimming pared 0 bases from V and 8 bases from J, leaving 18 bases between. Germline V gene sequence: CDR1 SGHRS, CDR2 YFSETQ. This CDR3 contains 16 residues. CDR3 coding DNA: TGCGCCAGCAGCTTGGGCCGGGACCCTCCACAGGATGAGCAGTTCTTC. Amino acid sequence: CASSLGRDPPQDEQFF.

The V gene is TRBV5-6, the J gene TRBJ2-5; 8 bases map to TRBD2. In germline, CDR1 is SGHDT, CDR2 YYEEEE. Trimming cost V 7 bases and J 5 bases; bases outside gene matches: 13. The CDR3 covers 15 residues. The CDR3 is CASRSTGGPGETQYF. Written as DNA, the CDR3 is TGTGCCAGCCGCTCGACGGGGGGGCCTGGGGAGACCCAGTACTTC.

This chain uses TRBV6-6 with TRBJ2-5; D unclear. CDR1 is MNHNY and CDR2 is SVGAGI in the germline V gene (reference sequence). The CDR3 sequence is 11 residues long. The V end was cut by 10 bases, the J end by 5 bases, with 11 bases between. The CDR3 is CAIPPRETQYF. CDR3 DNA: TGTGCCATCCCTCCCCGTGAGACCCAGTACTTC.

The chain is built from TRBV6-4 and TRBJ2-7; TRBD2 matches 7 bases. Germline CDR1 reads MRHNA; CDR2 reads SNTAGT. This CDR3 has 13 residues. Trimming took 5 bases from V and 5 from J; bases not matched to a gene: 6. The CDR3 nucleotides read TGTGCCAGCAGTCTCGAGGGAGGGCACGAGCAGTACTTC. Protein: CASSLEGGHEQYF.

J is TRBJ1-5 and V is TRBV21-1. TRBV21-1 is described as a pseudogene. The CDR3 consists of 9 residues. The DNA of the CDR3 is TGTGCCAGCGCTCAGCCCCAGCATTTT. It translates to CASAQPQHF.